The 6 T cell receptor beta chains listed next were all sequenced from one sample in a study of cytomegalovirus exposure and HLA in healthy donors. The study ran its PCR with 60 Vbeta and 13 Jbeta primers. Clones were sequenced by immunoSEQ multiplex PCR, and TCRdb holds only the in-frame ones, with some missing. Here the sample spans approximately 240,000 clones, 82% being singletons. Sequenced input: PBMCs. These receptors were obtained from a woman aged 40 to 50 in good health and CMV-seropositive.

The V call is TRBV29-1, the J call TRBJ2-2, with D possibly TRBD2 on 5 matching bases. Deletions cut 5 bases from V and 7 bases from J, with 8 bases between. The CDR3 loop spans 11 amino acids. CDR1 is SQVTM, CDR2 ANQGSEA, per germline. The DNA of the CDR3 is TGCAGCGTTCGAAGCGGCGGGGAGCTGTTTTTT. This codes for CSVRSGGELFF.

This clone has a handful of counts. V is TRBV30 and J is TRBJ2-2, with TRBD1 matching 8 bases. V trimming: 3 bases; J trimming: 6 bases; junction bases outside the gene matches: 12. This CDR3 contains 16 residues. Per the germline V gene, CDR1 is GTSNPN and CDR2 is SVGIG (reference sequence). The CDR3 sequence: CAWRSQGAGGAGELFF. The DNA of the CDR3 is TGTGCCTGGAGGTCTCAGGGGGCGGGCGGGGCCGGGGAGCTGTTTTTT.

J is TRBJ2-7 and V is TRBV10-1, with D tentatively TRBD2 (6 bases). The length of the CDR3 is 13 residues. Germline V lookup: CDR1 WNHNN, CDR2 SYGVQD (reference sequence). Between the trimmed V and J ends, which lost 4 bases and 6 bases, there was a span of 13 bases. The DNA of the CDR3 is TGCGCCAGCAGTGTCCTAGCGCTAGGCGAGCAGTACTTC. Translation gives CASSVLALGEQYF.

This chain connects TRBV19 to TRBJ2-7, with D tentatively TRBD2 (6 bases). The ends were cut back, 4 bases at V and 0 bases at J, with 13 bases in the middle. Germline CDR1 is LNHDA and CDR2 is SQIVND (reference sequence). The length of the CDR3 is 15 residues. The CDR3 is CASSNIAEASYEQYF. The CDR3 DNA follows: TGTGCCAGTAGTAACATAGCGGAGGCCTCCTACGAGCAGTACTTC. Supplemented by reference TRBV19 and TRBJ2-7, the full variable domain reads DGGITQSPKYLFRKEGQNVTLSCEQNLNHDAMYWYRQDPGQGLRLIYYSQIVNDFQKGDIAEGYSVSREKKESFPLTVTSAQKNPTAFYLCASSNIAEASYEQYFGPGTRLTVT.

This chain links TRBV10-3 with TRBJ2-1, with D possibly TRBD1 on 6 matching bases. This CDR3 is 14 amino acids long. In germline, CDR1 is ENHRY, CDR2 SYGVKD. Trimming pared 5 bases from V and 2 bases from J, leaving 10 bases between. The CDR3 sequence is CAISYRDAYNEQFF. The CDR3, as DNA: TGTGCCATCAGTTACAGGGACGCCTACAATGAGCAGTTCTTC.

The chain has TRBV6-1 and TRBJ1-6; D possibly corresponds to TRBD1 (5 bases). The CDR3 loop spans 16 amino acids. Trimming shortened V by 2 bases and J by 11 bases, and 19 bases separated the two germline ends. CDR1 is MNHNS and CDR2 is SASEGT in the germline V gene. The CDR3 nucleotides read TGTGCCAGCAGTGAACCTGGTGCAGGAGGGGATACACCCCTCCACTTT. Protein: CASSEPGAGGDTPLHF.